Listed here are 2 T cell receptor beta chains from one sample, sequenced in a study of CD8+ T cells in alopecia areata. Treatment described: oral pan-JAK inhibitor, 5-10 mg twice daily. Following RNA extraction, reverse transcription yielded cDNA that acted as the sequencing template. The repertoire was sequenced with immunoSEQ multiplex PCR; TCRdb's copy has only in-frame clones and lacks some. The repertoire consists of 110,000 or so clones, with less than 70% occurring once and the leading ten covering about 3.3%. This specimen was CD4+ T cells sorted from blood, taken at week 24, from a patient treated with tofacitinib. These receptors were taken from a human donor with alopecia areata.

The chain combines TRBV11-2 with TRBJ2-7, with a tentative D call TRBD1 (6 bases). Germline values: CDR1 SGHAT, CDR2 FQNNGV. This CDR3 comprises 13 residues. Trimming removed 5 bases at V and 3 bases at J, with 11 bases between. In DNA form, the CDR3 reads TGTGCCAGCAGCAGGAGACAGGACTACGAGCAGTACTTC. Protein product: CASSRRQDYEQYF.

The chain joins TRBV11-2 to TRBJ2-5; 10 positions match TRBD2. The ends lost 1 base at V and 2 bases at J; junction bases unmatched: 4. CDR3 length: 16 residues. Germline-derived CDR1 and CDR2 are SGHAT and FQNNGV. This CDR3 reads CASSLGLAGGQETQYF. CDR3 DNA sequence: TGTGCCAGCAGCTTAGGATTAGCGGGAGGTCAAGAGACCCAGTACTTC.